Below are 12 T cell receptor beta chains sequenced from a single sample in a study of OX40 agonist ivuxolimab in advanced cancers. This table comes from immunoSEQ multiplex PCR, and its TCRdb copy is limited to in-frame clones, with some not included. This sample carries 82,000 or so clones, approximately 92% of them seen once, and the ten largest clones take over 0.6%. Sequencing used CD4+ or CD8+ T cells sorted from blood, obtained in a trial of the OX40 agonist ivuxolimab. The receptors were gathered from an adult with an advanced solid tumor such as melanoma, head and neck, liver or kidney cancer.

The chain is built from TRBV6-4 and TRBJ2-2; weak D call: TRBD1 (5 bases). Germline-derived CDR1 and CDR2 are MRHNA and SNTAGT. This CDR3 comprises 15 residues. Trimming pared 6 bases from V and 4 bases from J, leaving 15 bases between. Here the CDR3 DNA reads TGTGCCAGCAGCGAGCAGGGTCCGGGCACCGGGGAGCTGTTTTTT. As protein: CASSEQGPGTGELFF.

The chain's CDR3 is CASSLAGTQSSYNEQFF. The CDR3 coding sequence is TGTGCCAGCAGCTTAGCCGGGACACAGAGCTCCTACAATGAGCAGTTCTTC. The gene calls are TRBV7-2 and TRBJ2-1; possible D gene TRBD1, 6 bases. The CDR3 covers 17 residues. From germline, CDR1 is SGHTA and CDR2 FQGNSA. Trimming removed 0 bases from V and 0 bases from J, with 12 bases in between.

The genes are TRBV2 and TRBJ2-3; TRBD1 matches 8 bases. This CDR3 region has 15 residues. Germline V gives CDR1 SNHLY, CDR2 FYNNEI. Germline trimming cut 1 base from V and 4 bases from J; bases unmatched to any gene: 4. This CDR3 reads CASSEETGAPDTQYF. CDR3 in DNA: TGTGCCAGCAGTGAAGAGACAGGGGCCCCAGATACGCAGTATTTT.

The chain couples TRBV6-1 to TRBJ1-2, with D perhaps matching TRBD1 (5 bases). The ends were cut back, 2 bases at V and 9 bases at J, with 22 bases in the middle. The CDR3 covers 16 residues. Germline lookup yields CDR1 MNHNS and CDR2 SASEGT. The CDR3 DNA is TGTGCCAGCAGTGAACCAGGACGGGTTGGCCCAGGGAGCTACACCTTC. As protein: CASSEPGRVGPGSYTF.

This chain links TRBV5-4 with TRBJ2-5; the D is unclear. Germline lookup yields CDR1 SGHNT and CDR2 YYREEE (reference sequence). Trimming cost V 1 base and J 2 bases, with 9 bases left between them. The CDR3 is 14 residues long. The CDR3 reads CASSLRKFQETQYF. CDR3 bases: TGTGCCAGCAGCTTGCGAAAGTTTCAAGAGACCCAGTACTTC.

The genes are TRBV4-2 and TRBJ1-2; possibly TRBD1 for D (5 bases). This CDR3 has 14 amino acids. From germline, CDR1 is LGHNA and CDR2 YNFKEQ. V shed 0 bases and J shed 8 bases, with 13 bases lying between them. CDR3 sequence (DNA): TGTGCCAGCAGCCAAGAGGCCAGGGTCGGCGGCTACACCTTC. This encodes CASSQEARVGGYTF.

The chain recombines TRBV27 with TRBJ1-5; the match to TRBD1 covers 7 bases. The junction had 11 bases not matched to a gene; V was cut back by 6 bases and J by 0 bases. The CDR3 is 17 amino acids. CDR1 is MNHEY and CDR2 is SMNVEV in the germline V gene (reference sequence). CDR3 nucleotides: TGTGCCAGCAGGGATACGGCCGGGACAGATAGCAATCAGCCCCAGCATTTT. Translating it yields CASRDTAGTDSNQPQHF.

This clone was recorded once. This chain joins TRBV7-3 and TRBJ2-1; D ambiguous. Trimming removed 1 base at V and 1 base at J, with 2 bases between. The CDR3 is made up of 13 amino acids. Looked up from germline, CDR1 is SGHTA and CDR2 is FQGTGA. This chain's CDR3 is CASSLMSYNEQFF. The CDR3 DNA sequence: TGTGCCAGCAGCTTAATGTCCTACAATGAGCAGTTCTTC.

The V call is TRBV5-1, the J call TRBJ2-7; 10 bases are shared with TRBD1. The CDR3 sequence is 16 residues long. CDR1 is SGHRS and CDR2 is YFSETQ in the germline V gene. V trimming: 0 bases; J trimming: 6 bases; junction bases outside the gene matches: 9. The CDR3 DNA sequence: TGCGCCAGCAGCTTGGAATCCGGGACAGGGGTGGGCGAGCAGTACTTC. The encoded protein is CASSLESGTGVGEQYF. Full variable domain (missing parts from reference TRBV5-1 and TRBJ2-7): KAGVTQTPRYLIKTRGQQVTLSCSPISGHRSVSWYQQTPGQGLQFLFEYFSETQRNKGNFPGRFSGRQFSNSRSEMNVSTLELGDSALYLCASSLESGTGVGEQYFGPGTRLTVT.

The chain uses TRBV5-1 and TRBJ2-3, with 7 bases identical to TRBD1. CDR1 is SGHRS, CDR2 YFSETQ, per germline. CDR3 length: 14 amino acids. With V trimmed by 5 bases and J by 2 bases, 5 bases remained unmatched. The CDR3 DNA reads as TGCGCCAGCAGGACAGGGAGTTCCACAGATACGCAGTATTTT. This codes for CASRTGSSTDTQYF.

The chain links TRBV10-3 to TRBJ2-2, with 16 bases aligning to TRBD2. The CDR3 spans 20 residues. The ends lost 6 bases at V and 2 bases at J; junction bases unmatched: 12. Germline V lookup: CDR1 ENHRY, CDR2 SYGVKD. CDR3 region: CAIRDRTGTSGRGNTGELFF. The CDR3 DNA sequence: TGTGCCATCAGAGACCGTACCGGGACTAGCGGGAGGGGAAACACCGGGGAGCTGTTTTTT.

The genes are TRBV5-4 and TRBJ2-7; 9 positions agree with TRBD2. J was trimmed by 7 bases and V by 0 bases; bases with no gene match: 17. This CDR3 is built from 18 residues. Looked up from germline, CDR1 is SGHNT and CDR2 is YYREEE (reference sequence). In nucleotides, the CDR3 is TGTGCCAGCAGCTTGGTGTCTGGTGTTAGCGGGAGTCGGGTTGAGCAGTACTTC. Translation: CASSLVSGVSGSRVEQYF.